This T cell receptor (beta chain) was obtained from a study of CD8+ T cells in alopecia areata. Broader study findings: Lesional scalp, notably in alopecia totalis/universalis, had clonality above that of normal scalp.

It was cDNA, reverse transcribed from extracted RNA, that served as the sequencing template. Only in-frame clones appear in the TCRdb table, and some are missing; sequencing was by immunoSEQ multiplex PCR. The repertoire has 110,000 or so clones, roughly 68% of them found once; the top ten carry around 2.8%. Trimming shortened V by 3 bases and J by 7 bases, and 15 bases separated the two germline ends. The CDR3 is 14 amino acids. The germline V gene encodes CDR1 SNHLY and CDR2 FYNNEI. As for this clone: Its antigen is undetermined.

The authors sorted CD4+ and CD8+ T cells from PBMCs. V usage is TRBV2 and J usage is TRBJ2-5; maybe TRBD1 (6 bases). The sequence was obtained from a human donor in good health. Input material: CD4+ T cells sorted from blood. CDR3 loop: CASSEGDIWGTQYF. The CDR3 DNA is TGTGCCAGCAGTGAGGGGGACATTTGGGGGACCCAGTACTTC.